The sequence of this T cell receptor beta chain was determined in a study of blood T cells in healthy people across ages. Findings and caveats of the study: Strong correlation was found linking TCR beta diversity to naive T cell percentage.

Turning to this clonotype: The antigen remains unidentified.

RNA extraction gave at least 5 micrograms of total RNA per sample. A second PCR of 7 to 11 cycles used a sample-barcoded 5' primer and a J-beta primer mix. TCRdb analysed the 5' RACE reads with MiXCR anew, one entry per CDR3 protein. The sample holds over 1.5 million distinct CDR3 sequences, around 48% seen once. J was trimmed by 9 bases and V by 0 bases; bases with no gene match: 10. The CDR3 has 16 residues. CDR1 and CDR2 (germline): MNHEY, SVGEGT. The chain recombines TRBV6-2 or TRBV6-3 with TRBJ2-1, with TRBD2 identical over 8 bases. This sequence originates from a woman in her 40s in good health. Input material: blood. CDR3 sequence reads: CASSYSRGGLTREQFF. The CDR3 DNA reads as TGTGCCAGCAGTTACTCCCGCGGGGGGCTTACACGTGAGCAGTTCTTC.